What follows are 12 T cell receptor beta chains derived from one specimen sequenced in a study of Ad26.COV2.S vaccination and SARS-CoV-2 variants. Produced via immunoSEQ multiplex PCR; TCRdb's table is partial and in-frame only. The profile shows over 400,000 clones, about nine tenths of them singletons. The treatment here: about 20 received Ad26.COV2.S at low or high dose, single or two shots; several received placebo; per-sample allocation not given. Sampling was done on day 63 after the first vaccine or placebo injection. Sequenced material: peripheral blood, taken in a trial of Ad26.COV2.S vaccine versus placebo. Receptor source: a person aged 18 to 59 who received the Ad26.COV2.S COVID-19 vaccine or a placebo.

The V and J genes are TRBV14 and TRBJ1-2, with TRBD1 matching 7 bases. V lost 4 bases to trimming and J lost 0 bases; unmatched junction nucleotides: 8. CDR1 SGHDN and CDR2 FVKESK come from the germline V gene. The CDR3 is 16 residues long. The CDR3: CASSLWTGHANYGYTF. The CDR3 DNA is TGTGCCAGCAGCCTCTGGACAGGCCATGCTAACTATGGCTACACCTTC.

The V and J genes are TRBV7-9 and TRBJ1-2, with D uncertain. The V end was cut by 4 bases, the J end by 2 bases, with 5 bases between. The germline V gene encodes CDR1 SEHNR and CDR2 FQNEAQ (reference sequence). The CDR3 loop spans 12 amino acids. Here the CDR3 reads CASSYANYGYTF. For the CDR3, the DNA is TGTGCCAGCAGCTACGCCAACTATGGCTACACCTTC. The variable domain in full, with the rest retrieved from reference TRBV7-9 and TRBJ1-2, is DTGVSQNPRHKITKRGQNVTFRCDPISEHNRLYWYRQTLGQGPEFLTYFQNEAQLEKSRLLSDRFSAERPKGSFSTLEIQRTEQGDSAMYLCASSYANYGYTFGSGTRLTVV.

Of note for this clone: This sample includes further DNA sequences coding for the same CDR3. V usage is TRBV28 and J usage is TRBJ2-3, with a weak D call TRBD2 (6 bases). V was clipped by 7 bases and J by 0 bases, with 14 bases between them. From germline, CDR1 is MDHEN and CDR2 SYDVKM. This CDR3 comprises 15 residues. The CDR3 sequence: CASTPGGASTDTQYF. The CDR3 bases are TGTGCCAGCACCCCCGGCGGGGCTAGCACAGATACGCAGTATTTT.

This clone came up once. This rearrangement joins TRBV4-2 to TRBJ1-1, with D maybe TRBD1 (6 bases). Germline V CDR1 and CDR2: LGHNA, YNFKEQ. The CDR3 runs 18 residues. V dropped 0 bases and J dropped 3 bases, with 20 bases sitting between them. CDR3 amino acids: CASSQDIVGEGVDTEAFF. DNA for the CDR3: TGTGCCAGCAGCCAAGATATTGTAGGAGAGGGGGTGGACACTGAAGCTTTCTTT.

This rearrangement joins TRBV30 to TRBJ2-7; TRBD2 might be the D (7 bases). Germline lookup yields CDR1 GTSNPN and CDR2 SVGIG (reference sequence). The CDR3 is 13 amino acids. The ends were cut back, 1 base at V and 4 bases at J, with 11 bases in the middle. The CDR3 coding sequence is TGTGCCTGGAGTGCAGGGGAGGGTTACGAGCAGTACTTC. Protein sequence: CAWSAGEGYEQYF.

In nucleotides, the CDR3 is TGTGCCAGAAGCCTAAGTCTCCCCGGGGAGCTGTTTTTT. As protein: CARSLSLPGELFF. V gene TRBV5-3 combines with J gene TRBJ2-2; no definite D call. TRBV5-3 is filed as an ORF, its function uncertain. Trimming shortened V by 4 bases and J by 6 bases, and 10 bases separated the two germline ends. CDR3 length: 13 residues.

This chain links TRBV19 with TRBJ2-5; 7 bases map to TRBD2. This CDR3 has 16 amino acids. V lost 8 bases and J lost 2; bases outside the gene matches: 14. Germline assignment: CDR1 LNHDA and CDR2 SQIVND (reference sequence). The CDR3 reads CASAGLWTRGQETQYF. The DNA of the CDR3 is TGTGCCAGTGCCGGTTTATGGACTAGGGGACAAGAGACCCAGTACTTC.

The chain carries TRBV28 and TRBJ2-3, with 12 bases that match TRBD2. The trim removed 4 bases at V and 6 bases at J, leaving 8 bases unmatched. This CDR3 region has 16 residues. Looked up from germline, CDR1 is MDHEN and CDR2 is SYDVKM. CDR3 coding DNA: TGTGCCAGCAGTTCCTCTAGCGGGAGGGGGGTTGATACGCAGTATTTT. Translation gives CASSSSSGRGVDTQYF.

The chain carries TRBV25-1 and TRBJ2-2; TRBD1 agrees at 9 bases. Unmatched junction bases numbered 4, after V lost 7 bases and J lost 4 bases. The germline CDR1 and CDR2 sequences are MGHDK and SYGVNS. The CDR3 loop spans 14 amino acids. CDR3 region: CASKGQGRTGELFF. In DNA, the CDR3 is TGTGCCAGCAAGGGACAGGGACGCACCGGGGAGCTGTTTTTT.

V gene TRBV9 combines with J gene TRBJ2-7; TRBD1 matches 7 bases. The CDR3 covers 12 residues. Germline values: CDR1 SGDLS, CDR2 YYNGEE. Trimming took 3 bases from V and 3 from J; bases not matched to a gene: 0. As DNA, the CDR3 is TGTGCCAGCAGCGGGACAGGCTACGAGCAGTACTTC. Translating it yields CASSGTGYEQYF.

V usage is TRBV28 and J usage is TRBJ1-1, with D hard to call. Deletions cut 6 bases from V and 5 bases from J, with 10 bases between. Germline CDR1 and CDR2: MDHEN and SYDVKM. The CDR3 spans 12 residues. The CDR3 coding sequence is TGTGCCAGCAGGGAGTTGGGGACTGAAGCTTTCTTT. Translation gives CASRELGTEAFF.

This rearrangement joins TRBV19 to TRBJ1-5; the D gene is possibly TRBD1 (6 bases). The CDR3 extends over 15 amino acids. Looked up from germline, CDR1 is LNHDA and CDR2 is SQIVND (reference sequence). Trimming cost V 5 bases and J 0 bases, with 11 bases left between them. CDR3 DNA sequence: TGTGCCAGTAGTCGAGGGGGGGGTAGCAATCAGCCCCAGCATTTT. It is translated as CASSRGGGSNQPQHF.